This passage covers 32 T cell receptor beta chains from one sample sequenced in a study of T cell repertoires in cytomegalovirus infection. No antigen has been assigned to these receptors. Via MiXCR, TCRdb re-called the reads, giving one row per CDR3 protein. The sample lists roughly 500,000 distinct CDR3 sequences, 30% to 40% occurring once. The specimen was cultured PBMCs, collected from culture after CMV antigen stimulation. The receptors were sampled from a human donor in good health (CMV status not recorded). Some clones in this sample may be carry-over from other donors' samples.

This clonotype was detected many times. V and J are TRBV6-2 or TRBV6-3 and TRBJ2-3; D remains unclear. Deletions cut 2 bases from V and 2 bases from J, with 8 bases between. Germline V CDR1 and CDR2: MNHEY, SVGEGT. The CDR3 spans 14 residues. The CDR3 region has the DNA TGTGCCAGCAGTTACATACCTTCCACAGATACGCAGTATTTT. Translation: CASSYIPSTDTQYF.

The genes are TRBV27 and TRBJ1-5; 11 bases are shared with TRBD1. The CDR3 is 18 amino acids. CDR1 MNHEY and CDR2 SMNVEV come from the germline V gene (reference sequence). J lost 1 base, V lost 4 bases, and 9 bases had no gene match. The CDR3 DNA follows: TGTGCCAGCAGTTCGTCCCGGGACAGGGGGTGGAGCAATCAGCCCCAGCATTTT. Protein product: CASSSSRDRGWSNQPQHF.

The V call is TRBV5-4, the J call TRBJ1-2, with D possibly TRBD1 on 6 matching bases. Trimming shortened V by 4 bases and J by 3 bases, and 13 bases separated the two germline ends. Germline CDR1 reads SGHNT; CDR2 reads YYREEE (reference sequence). There are 14 residues in the CDR3. Here the CDR3 DNA reads TGTGCCAGCAGCCTCAGGGGAGCTTACTATGGCTACACCTTC. Residues: CASSLRGAYYGYTF.

This chain joins TRBV5-6 and TRBJ1-2; no reliable D call. Per the germline V gene, CDR1 is SGHDT and CDR2 is YYEEEE. Between the trimmed V and J ends, which lost 6 bases and 3 bases, there was a span of 9 bases. CDR3 length equals 12 residues. CDR3 coding DNA: TGTGCCAGCAAATCATCGGACTATGGCTACACCTTC. The encoded protein is CASKSSDYGYTF.

The chain carries TRBV20-1 and TRBJ2-1; 13 positions match TRBD2. Germline CDR1 DFQATT, CDR2 SNEGSKA (reference sequence). This CDR3 has 14 amino acids. The trim removed 6 bases at V and 8 bases at J, leaving 7 bases unmatched. The CDR3 DNA sequence: TGCAGTGCATCCGGGACTAGCGGGAACTATGAGCAGTTCTTC. This codes for CSASGTSGNYEQFF.

The table lists this clonotype with many counts. This chain connects TRBV14 to TRBJ1-2; a possible D gene is TRBD1 (6 bases). With 3 bases removed from V and 7 bases from J, the gap between germline ends came to 9 bases. This CDR3 contains 12 residues. Germline V CDR1 and CDR2: SGHDN, FVKESK. The DNA of the CDR3 is TGTGCCAGCAGCCAGTACAGGGTTGGCTACACCTTC. Translating gives CASSQYRVGYTF. The full variable domain, completed using reference TRBV14 and TRBJ1-2, is EAGVTQFPSHSVIEKGQTVTLRCDPISGHDNLYWYRRVMGKEIKFLLHFVKESKQDESGMPNNRFLAERTGGTYSTLKVQPAELEDSGVYFCASSQYRVGYTFGSGTRLTVV.

This chain links TRBV7-9 with TRBJ2-7, with 9 bases that match TRBD1. This CDR3 is 16 amino acids long. Trimming at V came to 7 bases and at J to 5 bases, leaving 15 bases not matched to a gene. Germline V gives CDR1 SEHNR, CDR2 FQNEAQ (reference sequence). This CDR3 is CASNLMGQGRENEQYF. For the CDR3, the DNA is TGTGCCAGCAACTTGATGGGACAGGGTAGAGAAAACGAGCAGTACTTC.

This clonotype was observed many times. The CDR3 reads CASSPGGTGQETQYF. The CDR3 DNA is TGTGCCAGCAGCCCCGGCGGGACGGGACAAGAGACCCAGTACTTC. This chain connects TRBV7-2 to TRBJ2-5; weak D call: TRBD2 (6 bases). Germline CDR1 and CDR2: SGHTA and FQGNSA. Deletions cut 5 bases from V and 2 bases from J, with 15 bases between. CDR3 length: 15 amino acids.

This clonotype was detected only a few times. The J gene is TRBJ1-1, the V gene TRBV19, with TRBD1 identical over 8 bases. V shed 2 bases and J 6 bases; nucleotides not matched to a gene: 5. In germline, CDR1 is LNHDA, CDR2 SQIVND (reference sequence). CDR3 length equals 14 residues. CDR3 protein: CASSITGGVAEAFF. The CDR3, as DNA: TGTGCCAGTAGTATAACAGGGGGAGTTGCTGAAGCTTTCTTT.

The J gene is TRBJ2-1, the V gene TRBV7-8; no definite D call. V shed 5 bases and J shed 10 bases, with 12 bases lying between them. This CDR3 region has 12 residues. Germline V gene sequence: CDR1 SGHVS, CDR2 FQNEAQ. The CDR3 DNA reads as TGTGCCAGCAGCCGTTTTGCCTCCGAGCAGTTCTTC. It yields the protein CASSRFASEQFF.

In this sample, this clonotype turned up a few times. The chain has TRBV6-5 and TRBJ2-7; TRBD1 aligns across 8 bases. The V gene's germline CDR1 is MNHEY and CDR2 SVGAGI. V shed 0 bases, J shed 3 bases, and the junction held 4 bases outside the gene matches. CDR3 size: 15 residues. CDR3: CASSYSAGGLYEQYF. For the CDR3, the DNA is TGTGCCAGCAGTTACTCGGCAGGGGGCCTCTACGAGCAGTACTTC.

The chain couples TRBV24-1 to TRBJ2-1, with D perhaps TRBD2 (5 bases). The V gene lost 6 bases and the J gene lost 0 bases, with 8 bases spanning the gap. The CDR3 sequence is 14 residues long. CDR1 KGHDR and CDR2 SFDVKD come from the germline V gene. The CDR3 region is CATSSGSSYNEQFF. The CDR3 DNA is TGTGCCACCAGTAGCGGAAGCTCCTACAATGAGCAGTTCTTC.

As regards this clonotype: At one end the junction does not follow the germline gene, possibly because of a read error. The chain uses TRBV7-7 and TRBJ2-3, with D perhaps matching TRBD2 (5 bases). Germline V lookup: CDR1 SSHAT, CDR2 FNYEAQ (reference sequence). The CDR3 is 15 amino acids. The chain's CDR3 is CASSRDPTSTDTQYF. The CDR3 DNA follows: TGTGCTAGCAGCCGGGATCCTACTAGCACAGATACGCAGTATTTT.

This clonotype showed up just a few times. The genes are TRBV7-2 and TRBJ2-1; possible D gene TRBD2, 6 bases. The V end was cut by 5 bases, the J end by 10 bases, with 12 bases between. The length of the CDR3 is 12 residues. CDR1 and CDR2 from the germline V gene are SGHTA and FQGNSA. The CDR3 spells CASSALAFEQFF. CDR3 in DNA: TGTGCCAGCAGCGCTCTAGCGTTCGAGCAGTTCTTC.

The rearrangement joins TRBV6-5 to TRBJ1-5; no firm D call. The V gene lost 5 bases and the J gene lost 2 bases, with 16 bases spanning the gap. Germline CDR1 and CDR2: MNHEY and SVGAGI. The CDR3 contains 16 residues. The CDR3 bases are TGTGCCAGCAGTCCCAACAACCCCGGCCGCAATCAGCCCCAGCATTTT. Its translation: CASSPNNPGRNQPQHF.

The V gene is TRBV20-1, the J gene TRBJ1-2; 8 bases line up with TRBD1. The length of the CDR3 is 13 residues. CDR1 and CDR2 from the germline V gene are DFQATT and SNEGSKA (reference sequence). Losses at the gene ends were 6 bases for V and 6 bases for J; bases not matched to a gene: 9. In DNA form, the CDR3 reads TGCAGTGCACCCGAGGACAGGGAGGATGGCTACACCTTC. As protein: CSAPEDREDGYTF.

V and J are TRBV20-1 and TRBJ1-3; 9 bases fit TRBD1. The V gene's germline CDR1 is DFQATT and CDR2 SNEGSKA (reference sequence). V lost 0 bases and J lost 7; bases outside the gene matches: 4. The CDR3 loop spans 14 amino acids. The CDR3 coding sequence is TGCAGTGCTAGAGATCTAGACAGGGGGAACACCATATATTTT. It codes for CSARDLDRGNTIYF.

The chain employs TRBV6-6 and TRBJ1-2; D may be TRBD1 (6 bases). CDR1 and CDR2 from the germline V gene are MNHNY and SVGAGI (reference sequence). This CDR3 region has 14 residues. The ends were cut back, 7 bases at V and 14 bases at J, with 26 bases in the middle. This chain's CDR3 is CASTLFAERGGETF. DNA for the CDR3: TGTGCCAGCACCCTCTTTGCAGAGAGAGGGGGGGAGACCTTC.

In its sample, this clonotype was seen a few times. The chain carries TRBV6-2 or TRBV6-3 and TRBJ2-5, with D tentatively TRBD2 (5 bases). V lost 4 bases to trimming and J lost 4 bases, with 7 bases between them. Germline-derived CDR1 and CDR2 are MNHEY and SVGEGT. This CDR3 region has 12 residues. CDR3 protein: CASSSAVETQYF. Written as DNA, the CDR3 is TGTGCCAGCAGTTCAGCGGTAGAGACCCAGTACTTC.

This clonotype has only a few counts. The V and J genes are TRBV6-8 and TRBJ2-2; D gene uncertain. Trimming stripped 4 bases from V and 6 bases from J, with 9 bases between. CDR3 length: 13 amino acids. Germline V gene lookup returns CDR1 MNHGY and CDR2 SAAAGT. As DNA, the CDR3 is TGTGCCAGCAGTTCCGGCCTGTCCGGGGAGCTGTTTTTT. Translated: CASSSGLSGELFF.

This clonotype appeared a few times. The chain joins TRBV4-1 to TRBJ1-6; weak D call: TRBD1 (6 bases). Germline assignment: CDR1 MGHRA and CDR2 YSYEKL. V gave up 1 base and J gave up 9 bases, with 13 bases separating them. This CDR3 contains 15 residues. The CDR3 nucleotides are TGCGCCAGCAGCCAAGGGAGACAGGTCTTTTCACCCCTCCACTTT. Translating it yields CASSQGRQVFSPLHF.

The sample holds a few counts of this clonotype. V is TRBV28 and J is TRBJ2-7; D unclear. The germline CDR1 and CDR2 sequences are MDHEN and SYDVKM. Trimming took off 1 base at V and 4 bases at J, with 11 bases between the two ends. The CDR3 spans 14 residues. Here the CDR3 reads CASSLSTPPYEQYF. CDR3 nucleotide sequence: TGTGCCAGCAGTTTATCCACGCCGCCTTACGAGCAGTACTTC.

The V gene is TRBV12-3 or TRBV12-4, the J gene TRBJ2-1; 7 nucleotides agree with TRBD2. The CDR3 is 16 amino acids. V trimming: 6 bases; J trimming: 6 bases; junction bases outside the gene matches: 14. CDR3 region: CASSPLGGRATNEQFF. For the CDR3, the DNA is TGTGCCAGCAGCCCCCTGGGGGGGAGGGCCACCAATGAGCAGTTCTTC.

This clonotype showed up many times. The J gene is TRBJ1-1, the V gene TRBV7-2; D remains unclear. The germline gives CDR1 SGHTA, CDR2 FQGNSA. The CDR3 sequence is 14 residues long. V was trimmed by 4 bases and J by 0 bases, leaving 9 bases between them. CDR3 sequence reads: CASSSVLMNTEAFF. The CDR3 bases are TGTGCCAGCAGCTCAGTACTCATGAACACTGAAGCTTTCTTT. The variable domain in full, completed from reference TRBV7-2 and TRBJ1-1, reads GAGVSQSPSNKVTEKGKDVELRCDPISGHTALYWYRQSLGQGLEFLIYFQGNSAPDKSGLPSDRFSAERTGGSVSTLTIQRTQQEDSAVYLCASSSVLMNTEAFFGQGTRLTVV.

The count of this clonotype is one. The chain uses TRBV28 and TRBJ1-3, with 7 bases identical to TRBD1. Per germline, CDR1 MDHEN and CDR2 SYDVKM. V lost 8 bases, J lost 1 base, and 8 bases stayed unmatched. The CDR3 has 15 amino acids. The CDR3 reads CASGLEQGSGNTIYF. CDR3 bases: TGTGCCAGCGGCCTTGAACAGGGGTCTGGAAACACCATATATTTT.

This clonotype came up many times. This sequence joins TRBV4-3 and TRBJ2-1; no reliable D call. This CDR3 spans 16 amino acids. Germline assignment: CDR1 LGHNA and CDR2 YSLEER. Between the trimmed V and J ends, which lost 0 bases and 0 bases, there was a span of 9 bases. CDR3 DNA sequence: TGCGCCAGCAGCCAAGATAAAATTAACTCCTACAATGAGCAGTTCTTC. This gives the protein CASSQDKINSYNEQFF.

This clonotype came up many times. The V and J genes are TRBV7-2 and TRBJ2-4, with D possibly being TRBD2 (5 bases). Deletions cut 1 base from V and 9 bases from J, with 16 bases between. The CDR3 contains 15 residues. Germline CDR1 is SGHTA and CDR2 is FQGNSA. CDR3 loop: CASSLGGWERSIQYF. In nucleotides, the CDR3 is TGTGCCAGCAGCTTAGGCGGCTGGGAGAGGAGCATTCAGTACTTC.

V and J are TRBV25-1 and TRBJ1-5; D is ambiguous. CDR1 MGHDK and CDR2 SYGVNS come from the germline V gene. The CDR3 loop spans 14 amino acids. V was cut by 3 bases and J by 0 bases, with 6 bases left in between. The CDR3 nucleotides are TGTGCCAGCAGTGACTTCTCTAGCAATCAGCCCCAGCATTTT. Its protein is CASSDFSSNQPQHF.

This rearrangement joins TRBV15 to TRBJ2-3; no clear D. The CDR3 sequence is 14 residues long. Germline V gene sequence: CDR1 LNHNV, CDR2 YYDKDF (reference sequence). The V end was cut by 0 bases, the J end by 4 bases, with 8 bases between. CDR3 sequence reads: CATSRDRHADTQYF. For the CDR3, the DNA is TGTGCCACCAGCAGAGATCGACACGCAGATACGCAGTATTTT.

The chain has TRBV7-2 and TRBJ2-7; D unresolved. Germline loops: CDR1 SGHTA, CDR2 FQGNSA. The length of the CDR3 is 14 residues. Trimming removed 11 bases at V and 0 bases at J, with 17 bases between. The CDR3 DNA is TGTGCCTCCGGGTCGGGCGGCCCCTCCTACGAGCAGTACTTC. It translates to CASGSGGPSYEQYF.

The chain is built from TRBV7-2 and TRBJ2-5; 8 positions agree with TRBD1. Germline loops: CDR1 SGHTA, CDR2 FQGNSA. V lost 7 bases and J lost 3; bases outside the gene matches: 7. CDR3 size: 14 residues. This chain's CDR3 is CASTDRGREETQYF. The CDR3, as DNA: TGTGCCAGCACTGACAGGGGTAGAGAAGAGACCCAGTACTTC.

J is TRBJ2-2 and V is TRBV12-3 or TRBV12-4, with D possibly TRBD1 on 5 matching bases. The length of the CDR3 is 15 residues. With 1 base removed from V and 0 bases from J, the gap between germline ends came to 6 bases. The chain's CDR3 is CASSLGQPNTGELFF. In nucleotides, the CDR3 is TGTGCCAGCAGTTTAGGACAGCCGAACACCGGGGAGCTGTTTTTT.